This entry lists 10 T cell receptor beta chains sequenced from one sample in a study of OX40 agonist ivuxolimab in advanced cancers. Method: immunoSEQ multiplex PCR; TCRdb's copy keeps in-frame clones and lacks some. The repertoire holds about 55,000 clones, about nine tenths seen once, with 5.5% to 7% in the top ten. The material sequenced was CD4+ or CD8+ T cells sorted from blood, taken in a trial of the OX40 agonist ivuxolimab. These receptors came from an adult with an advanced solid tumor such as melanoma, head and neck, liver or kidney cancer.

The rearrangement uses TRBV2 and TRBJ2-1, with D perhaps matching TRBD2 (6 bases). The CDR3 totals 15 residues. Trimming left V 5 bases short and J 7 bases short, with 18 bases between. Looked up from germline, CDR1 is SNHLY and CDR2 is FYNNEI. The CDR3: CASSMDGGVTNEQFF. In nucleotides, the CDR3 is TGTGCCAGCAGTATGGACGGGGGTGTTACGAATGAGCAGTTCTTC.

This chain links TRBV30 with TRBJ2-2; the D is unclear. The germline gives CDR1 GTSNPN, CDR2 SVGIG (reference sequence). The CDR3 length is 12 residues. Trimming removed 0 bases from V and 11 bases from J, with 10 bases in between. CDR3 sequence: CAWSVLYGELFF. The CDR3 region has the DNA TGTGCCTGGAGTGTTTTATACGGAGAGCTGTTTTTT. Variable domain in full (rest from reference TRBV30 and TRBJ2-2): SQTIHQWPATLVQPVGSPLSLECTVEGTSNPNLYWYRQAAGRGLQLLFYSVGIGQISSEVPQNLSASRPQDRQFILSSKKLLLSDSGFYLCAWSVLYGELFFGEGSRLTVL.

Of note for this clone: The sample contains more than one DNA sequence encoding this CDR3. The V call is TRBV5-1, the J call TRBJ1-5, with D tentatively TRBD1 (5 bases). V was trimmed by 0 bases and J by 2 bases, leaving 6 bases between them. Germline loops: CDR1 SGHRS, CDR2 YFSETQ. The CDR3 runs 14 residues. CDR3 bases: TGCGCCAGCAGCTTGGAAGGGGGCAATCAGCCCCAGCATTTT. Protein: CASSLEGGNQPQHF.

The V and J genes are TRBV29-1 and TRBJ1-1, with 8 bases lining up with TRBD1. This CDR3 has 12 amino acids. The V and J ends lost 6 bases and 4 bases, in that order; junction bases with no gene match: 4. CDR1 SQVTM and CDR2 ANQGSEA come from the germline V gene. CDR3 sequence reads: CSVGQGATEAFF. CDR3 DNA: TGCAGCGTGGGGCAGGGGGCCACTGAAGCTTTCTTT.

The chain combines TRBV19 with TRBJ2-2, with 7 bases matching TRBD1. The CDR3 runs to 15 residues. The J segment lost 1 base and the V segment lost 7 bases, leaving 6 bases of the junction unmatched. Germline values: CDR1 LNHDA, CDR2 SQIVND (reference sequence). The CDR3 spells CASIPTGRNTGELFF. The CDR3 nucleotides read TGTGCCAGTATCCCGACAGGGAGGAACACCGGGGAGCTGTTTTTT.

This chain uses TRBV4-2 with TRBJ2-6, with 11 bases fitting TRBD1. V trimming: 1 base; J trimming: 1 base; junction bases outside the gene matches: 6. This CDR3 has 19 amino acids. Germline V lookup: CDR1 LGHNA, CDR2 YNFKEQ. In nucleotides, the CDR3 is TGTGCCAGCAGCCAAGTCCCGGGACAGGGGGGTTCTGGGGCCAACGTCCTGACTTTC. This codes for CASSQVPGQGGSGANVLTF.

The chain combines TRBV18 with TRBJ2-5; D unresolved. V lost 3 bases, J lost 1 base, and 9 bases lay in between. This CDR3 has 14 amino acids. The germline V gene encodes CDR1 KGHSH and CDR2 LQKENI. CDR3 loop: CASSPGATQETQYF. Here the CDR3 DNA reads TGTGCCAGCTCACCGGGCGCCACCCAAGAGACCCAGTACTTC.

The CDR3 loop reads CAISEGRNSGANVLTF. CDR3 bases: TGTGCCATCAGTGAGGGCAGAAACTCTGGGGCCAACGTCCTGACTTTC. V gene TRBV10-3 combines with J gene TRBJ2-6; unclear D gene. This CDR3 contains 16 residues. V lost 2 bases and J 0 bases, leaving 8 bases between the germline ends. In germline, CDR1 is ENHRY, CDR2 SYGVKD.

The rearrangement uses TRBV27 and TRBJ1-1; a possible D gene is TRBD1 (6 bases). Trimming pared 8 bases from V and 4 bases from J, leaving 17 bases between. Germline V lookup: CDR1 MNHEY, CDR2 SMNVEV (reference sequence). The CDR3 runs 14 residues. Here the CDR3 DNA reads TGTGCCAGCGCTGCTGTGGGGGGCCTCACTGAAGCTTTCTTT. Encoded protein: CASAAVGGLTEAFF.

V gene TRBV9 combines with J gene TRBJ2-2; no definite D call. This CDR3 region has 13 residues. The germline V gene has CDR1 SGDLS and CDR2 YYNGEE. V gave up 1 base and J gave up 4 bases, with 5 bases separating them. For the CDR3, the DNA is TGTGCCAGCAGCGTATCGGTCACCGGGGAGCTGTTTTTT. This encodes CASSVSVTGELFF.